These 12 T cell receptor beta chains originate from one sample sequenced in a study of T-cell reconstitution after alpha-beta-depleted transplantation in children. The authors prepared the TCRbeta library with unique molecular identifiers. TCRdb itself ran the PCR reads through MiXCR, one entry per CDR3 protein. The sample carries approximately 210,000 distinct CDR3 sequences, 13% to 15% recorded once. The sequences come from PBMCs from the stem cell graft donor, collected from the stem cell graft. Every receptor here comes from a human donor who donated a stem cell graft to a child with acute lymphoblastic leukemia.

This clonotype was counted at least ten times. This CDR3 is CASSEWASELWQETQYF. In nucleotides, the CDR3 is TGTGCCAGCAGTGAATGGGCTAGCGAGCTTTGGCAAGAGACCCAGTACTTC. The chain recombines TRBV25-1 with TRBJ2-5; the D gene is possibly TRBD2 (6 bases). In germline, CDR1 is MGHDK, CDR2 SYGVNS. V was clipped by 1 base and J by 2 bases, with 17 bases between them. The CDR3 sequence is 17 residues long.

In this sample, this clonotype turned up once. With a much larger clone just one base away, this may be a read error. The gene calls are TRBV24-1 and TRBJ2-1; 8 positions match TRBD2. Germline-derived CDR1 and CDR2 are KGHDR and SFDVKD. The trim removed 3 bases at V and 4 bases at J, leaving 7 bases unmatched. The CDR3 has 16 amino acids. Here the CDR3 DNA reads TGTGCCACCAGTGATGCTAACGGGGGGGCGTACAATGAGCAGTTCTTC. Its translation is CATSDANGGAYNEQFF.

This clonotype was counted many times. The chain recombines TRBV29-1 with TRBJ1-5, with TRBD1 matching over 8 bases. CDR3 length: 13 residues. Trimming at V came to 6 bases and at J to 6 bases, leaving 7 bases not matched to a gene. CDR1 and CDR2 from the germline V gene are SQVTM and ANQGSEA. The CDR3 sequence: CSVETGTGQPQHF. In DNA, the CDR3 is TGCAGCGTCGAAACAGGGACAGGTCAGCCCCAGCATTTT.

This clonotype occurred many times. The V and J genes are TRBV20-1 and TRBJ2-7, with TRBD1 matching over 7 bases. J lost 0 bases, V lost 3 bases, and 2 bases had no gene match. The V gene's germline CDR1 is DFQATT and CDR2 SNEGSKA (reference sequence). The CDR3 covers 13 residues. CDR3 amino acids: CSASTGASYEQYF. The CDR3 DNA is TGCAGTGCTAGTACAGGGGCCTCCTACGAGCAGTACTTC.

This clonotype appeared many times. The rearrangement links TRBV12-3 or TRBV12-4 to TRBJ1-1; D is ambiguous. CDR3 length: 14 residues. V shed 6 bases and J shed 1 base, with 12 bases lying between them. The CDR3 bases are TGTGCCAGCAGGGCGGGTGGCGGGAACACTGAAGCTTTCTTT. It codes for CASRAGGGNTEAFF.

This clonotype was recorded many times. The chain couples TRBV20-1 to TRBJ2-5; 8 bases are shared with TRBD1. CDR1 and CDR2 from the germline V gene are DFQATT and SNEGSKA (reference sequence). This CDR3 has 14 residues. J gave up 3 bases and V 4 bases, and 7 bases lay outside the gene matches. The CDR3 DNA sequence: TGCAGTGCTATTCTTCAGGGGGCCGAAGAGACCCAGTACTTC. Translating it yields CSAILQGAEETQYF.

With respect to this clonotype: This may be a read error, as it is one base from a much larger clone. The chain couples TRBV29-1 to TRBJ2-5, with a weak D call TRBD1 (5 bases). The CDR3 sequence is 12 residues long. CDR1 SQVTM and CDR2 ANQGSEA come from the germline V gene. Trimming shortened V by 3 bases and J by 2 bases, and 7 bases separated the two germline ends. The CDR3 DNA follows: TGCAGCGTTGAGCCAGGGCAAGAGACCCAGTACTTC. It codes for CSVEPGQETQYF.

This clonotype was seen ten or more times. The chain links TRBV29-1 to TRBJ2-2; TRBD2 agrees at 10 bases. The ends lost 7 bases at V and 6 bases at J; junction bases unmatched: 8. The CDR3 loop spans 14 amino acids. Germline V CDR1 and CDR2: SQVTM, ANQGSEA. The CDR3 DNA is TGCAGCGGTCGATCTCTAGCGGGAGCCGGGGAGCTGTTTTTT. It encodes CSGRSLAGAGELFF.

There are many counts of this clonotype. The chain joins TRBV28 to TRBJ2-2; 10 bases agree with TRBD2. The CDR3 covers 17 residues. V was clipped by 4 bases and J by 2 bases; unmatched bases: 7. The germline V gene has CDR1 MDHEN and CDR2 SYDVKM. CDR3: CASSSPSGSYNTGELFF. DNA for the CDR3: TGTGCCAGCAGTTCACCTAGCGGGAGTTATAACACCGGGGAGCTGTTTTTT.

This clonotype was seen ten or more times. The rearrangement uses TRBV5-1 and TRBJ2-2; the D gene is possibly TRBD2 (5 bases). There are 15 residues in the CDR3. Trimming took 0 bases from V and 4 from J, leaving 10 bases between them. CDR1 is SGHRS and CDR2 is YFSETQ in the germline V gene. The CDR3 region is CASSLAPGSTGELFF. Written as DNA, the CDR3 is TGCGCCAGCAGCTTGGCCCCGGGATCCACCGGGGAGCTGTTTTTT.

This clonotype was seen many times. The chain joins TRBV7-9 to TRBJ2-5; TRBD2 is a possible D gene (6 bases). This CDR3 region has 13 residues. Germline V gene sequence: CDR1 SEHNR, CDR2 FQNEAQ (reference sequence). V shed 6 bases and J shed 6 bases, with 14 bases lying between them. The CDR3 DNA follows: TGTGCCAGCAGTCCAGGAGGGCCGCAGACCCAGTACTTC. It translates to CASSPGGPQTQYF.

This clonotype was found many times. The gene calls are TRBV27 and TRBJ2-7; TRBD1 matches 9 bases. J was trimmed by 3 bases and V by 4 bases; bases with no gene match: 4. Germline-derived CDR1 and CDR2 are MNHEY and SMNVEV (reference sequence). CDR3 length: 14 amino acids. CDR3 nucleotide sequence: TGTGCCAGCAGTTCAAGGACAGGGGACTACGAGCAGTACTTC. It is translated as CASSSRTGDYEQYF.